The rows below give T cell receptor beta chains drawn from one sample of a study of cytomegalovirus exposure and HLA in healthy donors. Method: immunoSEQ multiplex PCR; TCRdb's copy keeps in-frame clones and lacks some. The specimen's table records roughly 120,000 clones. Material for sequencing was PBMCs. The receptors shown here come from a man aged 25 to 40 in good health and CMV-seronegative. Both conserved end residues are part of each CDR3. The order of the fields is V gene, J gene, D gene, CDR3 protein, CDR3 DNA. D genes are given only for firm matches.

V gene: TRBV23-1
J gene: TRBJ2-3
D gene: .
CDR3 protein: CASRTREGAQYF
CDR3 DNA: TGCGCCAGTCGGACCAGGGAAGGTGCGCAGTATTTT

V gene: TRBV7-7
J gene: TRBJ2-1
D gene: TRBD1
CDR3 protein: CASSLAFRTGAVEGNEQFF
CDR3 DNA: TGTGCCAGCAGCTTAGCGTTTCGGACAGGGGCCGTCGAGGGGAATGAGCAGTTCTTC

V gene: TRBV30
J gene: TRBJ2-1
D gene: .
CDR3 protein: CAWSALYNEQFF
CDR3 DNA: TGTGCCTGGAGTGCCCTATACAATGAGCAGTTCTTC

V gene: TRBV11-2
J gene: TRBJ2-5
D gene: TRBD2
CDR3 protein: CASSLDGGSGETQYF
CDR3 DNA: TGTGCCAGCAGCTTAGACGGCGGGAGCGGTGAGACCCAGTACTTC

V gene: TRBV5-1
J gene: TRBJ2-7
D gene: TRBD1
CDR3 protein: CASSLESGTGPWEQYF
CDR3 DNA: TGCGCCAGCAGCTTGGAATCTGGGACAGGGCCCTGGGAGCAGTACTTC

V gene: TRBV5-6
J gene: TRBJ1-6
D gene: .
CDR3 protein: CASSLASGGSPLHF
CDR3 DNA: TGTGCCAGCAGCTTGGCCAGCGGAGGTTCACCCCTCCACTTT

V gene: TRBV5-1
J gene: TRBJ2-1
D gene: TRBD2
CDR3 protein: CASSFGTSGRDNEQFF
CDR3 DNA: TGCGCCAGCAGCTTTGGGACTAGCGGGAGGGACAATGAGCAGTTCTTC

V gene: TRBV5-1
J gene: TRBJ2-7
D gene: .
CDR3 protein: CASSFDMGSYEQYF
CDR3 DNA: TGCGCCAGCAGCTTCGACATGGGCTCCTACGAGCAGTACTTC

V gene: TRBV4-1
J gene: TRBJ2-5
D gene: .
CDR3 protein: CASSQGGAGTLLETQYF
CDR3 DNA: TGCGCCAGCAGCCAAGGCGGCGCCGGAACATTGTTGGAGACCCAGTACTTC

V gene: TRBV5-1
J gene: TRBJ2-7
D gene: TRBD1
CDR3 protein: CASSEDRVFYEQYF
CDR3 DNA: TGCGCCAGCAGCGAGGACAGGGTCTTCTACGAGCAGTACTTC

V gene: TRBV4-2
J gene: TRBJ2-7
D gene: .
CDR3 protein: CASSQERFYEQYF
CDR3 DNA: TGTGCCAGCAGCCAAGAACGATTCTACGAGCAGTACTTC

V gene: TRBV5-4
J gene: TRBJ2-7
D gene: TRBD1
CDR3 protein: CASSLPDRGSYEQYF
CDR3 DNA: TGTGCCAGCAGCCTTCCCGACAGGGGATCCTACGAGCAGTACTTC

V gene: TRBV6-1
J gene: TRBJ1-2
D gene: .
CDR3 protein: CASRHRVDYGYTF
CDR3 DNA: TGTGCCAGCAGGCACCGGGTGGACTATGGCTACACCTTC

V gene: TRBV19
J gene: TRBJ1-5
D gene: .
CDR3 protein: CASTRGTSNQPQHF
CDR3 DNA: TGTGCCAGTACCCGGGGTACTAGCAATCAGCCCCAGCATTTT

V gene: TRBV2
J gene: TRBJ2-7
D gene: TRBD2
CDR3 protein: CALAPRTSGNSYEQYF
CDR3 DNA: TGTGCCCTAGCGCCCCGTACTAGCGGGAACTCCTACGAGCAGTACTTC

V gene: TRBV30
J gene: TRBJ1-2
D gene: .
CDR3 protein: CAWNRDKNYGYTF
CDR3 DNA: TGTGCCTGGAATAGGGACAAAAACTATGGCTACACCTTC

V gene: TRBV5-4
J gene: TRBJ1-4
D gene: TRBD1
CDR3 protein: CASSLGPGTANEKLFF
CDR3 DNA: TGTGCCAGCAGCTTGGGCCCCGGGACAGCTAATGAAAAACTGTTTTTT

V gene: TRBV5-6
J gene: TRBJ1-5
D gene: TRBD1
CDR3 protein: CASSLGQGTDQPQHF
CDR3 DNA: TGTGCCAGCAGCTTAGGACAGGGGACGGATCAGCCCCAGCATTTT

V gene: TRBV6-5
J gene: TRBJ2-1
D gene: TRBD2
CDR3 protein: CASKHQGLGLNEQFF
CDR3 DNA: TGTGCCAGCAAACATCAGGGACTAGGTCTCAATGAGCAGTTCTTC

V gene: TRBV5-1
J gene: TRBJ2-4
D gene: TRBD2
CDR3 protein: CASSRGLAGGPVPKNIQYF
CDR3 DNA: TGCGCCAGCAGCCGAGGACTAGCGGGAGGGCCCGTGCCCAAAAACATTCAGTACTTC

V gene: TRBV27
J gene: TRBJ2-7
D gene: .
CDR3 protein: CASSTPGSYEQYF
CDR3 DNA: TGTGCCAGCAGTACTCCGGGGAGCTACGAGCAGTACTTC

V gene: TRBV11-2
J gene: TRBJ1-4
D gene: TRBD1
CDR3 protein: CASSLEDRGGEKLFF
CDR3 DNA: TGTGCCAGCAGCTTAGAGGACAGGGGTGGTGAAAAACTGTTTTTT

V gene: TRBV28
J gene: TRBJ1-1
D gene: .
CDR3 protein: CASSSEGAVNTEAFF
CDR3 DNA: TGTGCCAGCAGTTCCGAGGGAGCGGTTAACACTGAAGCTTTCTTT

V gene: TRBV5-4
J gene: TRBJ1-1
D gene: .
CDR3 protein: CASSLVTANTEAFF
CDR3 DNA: TGTGCCAGCAGCTTGGTTACAGCGAACACTGAAGCTTTCTTT

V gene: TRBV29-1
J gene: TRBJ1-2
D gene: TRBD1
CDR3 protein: CSVLGTGATYGYTF
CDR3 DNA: TGCAGCGTCCTCGGGACAGGGGCGACCTATGGCTACACCTTC

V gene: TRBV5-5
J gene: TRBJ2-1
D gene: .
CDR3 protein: CASSLADTSYALSNEQFF
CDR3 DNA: TGTGCCAGCAGCTTGGCCGATACTAGTTACGCCTTATCGAATGAGCAGTTCTTC

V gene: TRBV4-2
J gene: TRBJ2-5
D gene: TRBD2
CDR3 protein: CASSQELAGVKTQYF
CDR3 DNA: TGTGCCAGCAGCCAAGAGCTAGCGGGAGTGAAGACCCAGTACTTC

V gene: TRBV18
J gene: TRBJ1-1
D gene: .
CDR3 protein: CASSPPGAKTEAFF
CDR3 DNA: TGTGCCAGCTCACCACCGGGGGCCAAGACTGAAGCTTTCTTT

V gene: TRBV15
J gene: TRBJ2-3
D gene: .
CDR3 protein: CATSRGTDSGRDTQYF
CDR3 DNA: TGTGCCACCAGCAGAGGTACAGACAGTGGGAGGGATACGCAGTATTTT

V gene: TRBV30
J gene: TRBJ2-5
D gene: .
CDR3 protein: CAWSVQQGMETQYF
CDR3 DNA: TGTGCCTGGAGTGTACAACAGGGAATGGAGACCCAGTACTTC

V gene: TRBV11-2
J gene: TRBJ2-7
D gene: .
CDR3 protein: CASSTGIHEQYF
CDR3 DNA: TGTGCCTCCTCGACCGGGATCCACGAGCAGTACTTC

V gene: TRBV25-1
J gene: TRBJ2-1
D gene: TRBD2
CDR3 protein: CASSGRTSWIF
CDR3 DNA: TGTGCCAGCAGTGGCAGGACTAGTTGGATCTTC

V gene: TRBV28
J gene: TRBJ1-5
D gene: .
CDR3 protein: CASSLYAENQPQHF
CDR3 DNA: TGTGCCAGCAGTTTATATGCGGAGAATCAGCCCCAGCATTTT

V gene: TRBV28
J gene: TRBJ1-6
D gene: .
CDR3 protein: CASRPSRGGNSPLHF
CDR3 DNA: TGTGCCAGCAGACCCTCTAGGGGGGGGAATTCACCCCTCCACTTT

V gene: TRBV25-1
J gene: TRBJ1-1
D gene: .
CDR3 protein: CASRYHLNTEAFF
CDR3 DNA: TGTGCCAGCAGATACCACTTGAACACTGAAGCTTTCTTT

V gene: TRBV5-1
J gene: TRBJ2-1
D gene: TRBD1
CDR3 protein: CASSLAGQTNYNEQFF
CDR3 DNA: TGCGCCAGCAGCTTGGCGGGACAGACGAACTACAATGAGCAGTTCTTC

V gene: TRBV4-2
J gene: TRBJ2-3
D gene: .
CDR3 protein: CASSQENGGTDTQYF
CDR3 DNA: TGTGCCAGCAGCCAAGAGAACGGGGGCACAGATACGCAGTATTTT

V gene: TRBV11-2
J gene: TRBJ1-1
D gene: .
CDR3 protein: CASSRRTQNTEAFF
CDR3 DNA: TGTGCCAGCAGCCGCAGGACTCAGAACACTGAAGCTTTCTTT

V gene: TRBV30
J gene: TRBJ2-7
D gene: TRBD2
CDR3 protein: CAWSYGTSGGYEQYF
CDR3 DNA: TGTGCCTGGAGTTATGGGACTAGCGGAGGCTACGAGCAGTACTTC

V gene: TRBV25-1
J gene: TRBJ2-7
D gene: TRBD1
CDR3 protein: CASSPPGQSYEQYF
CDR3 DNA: TGTGCCAGCAGCCCCCCGGGACAGAGCTACGAGCAGTACTTC

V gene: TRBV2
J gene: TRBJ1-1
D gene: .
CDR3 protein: CASSSLSTEAFF
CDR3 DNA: TGTGCCAGCAGTTCCCTTAGCACTGAAGCTTTCTTT

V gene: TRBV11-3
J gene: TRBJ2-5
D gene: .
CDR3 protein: CASSPGHRETQYF
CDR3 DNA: TGTGCCAGCAGTCCGGGACACCGAGAGACCCAGTACTTC

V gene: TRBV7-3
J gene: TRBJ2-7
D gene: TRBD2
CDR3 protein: CASSLLAGTIDEQYF
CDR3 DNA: TGTGCCAGCAGCTTGTTGGCCGGGACTATAGACGAGCAGTACTTC

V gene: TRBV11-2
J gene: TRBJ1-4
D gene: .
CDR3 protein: CASSLVGGGERNEKLFF
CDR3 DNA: TGTGCCAGCAGCTTAGTCGGCGGAGGGGAGCGTAATGAAAAACTGTTTTTT

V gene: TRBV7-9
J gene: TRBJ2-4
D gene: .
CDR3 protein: CASRHMGEGILAKNIQYF
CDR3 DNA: TGTGCCAGCAGACACATGGGCGAGGGTATACTAGCCAAAAACATTCAGTACTTC

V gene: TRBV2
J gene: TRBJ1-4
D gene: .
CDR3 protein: CASSDSAVSNEKLFF
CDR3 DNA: TGTGCCAGCAGTGATTCGGCGGTTAGTAATGAAAAACTGTTTTTT

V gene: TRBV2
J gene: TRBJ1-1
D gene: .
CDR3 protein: CATDKSTEAFF
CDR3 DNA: TGTGCCACCGACAAGAGCACTGAAGCTTTCTTT

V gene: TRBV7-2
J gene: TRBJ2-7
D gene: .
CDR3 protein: CASSTGWAYEQYF
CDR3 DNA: TGTGCCAGCAGCACCGGGTGGGCCTACGAGCAGTACTTC

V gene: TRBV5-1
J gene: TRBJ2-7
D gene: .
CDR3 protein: CASRDSGLGEQYF
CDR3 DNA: TGCGCCAGCCGGGACTCCGGTTTAGGGGAGCAGTACTTC

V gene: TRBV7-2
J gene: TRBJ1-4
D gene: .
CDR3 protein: CASSLGGGGREKLFF
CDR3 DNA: TGTGCCAGCAGCTTAGGGGGCGGGGGTAGGGAAAAACTGTTTTTT

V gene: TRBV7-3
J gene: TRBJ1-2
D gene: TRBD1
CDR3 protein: CASSPGQGVGGYTF
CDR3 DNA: TGTGCCAGCAGCCCGGGACAGGGCGTTGGCGGCTACACCTTC

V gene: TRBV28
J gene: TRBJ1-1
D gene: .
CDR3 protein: CASSLPNRLNTEAFF
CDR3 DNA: TGTGCCAGCAGTTTACCGAACAGATTGAACACTGAAGCTTTCTTT

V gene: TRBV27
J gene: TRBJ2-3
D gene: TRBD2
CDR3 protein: CASLRLAGAGDTQYF
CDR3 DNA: TGTGCCAGCCTCAGACTAGCGGGGGCGGGCGATACGCAGTATTTT

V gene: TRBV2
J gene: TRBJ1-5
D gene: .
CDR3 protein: CASHEEINQPQHF
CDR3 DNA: TGTGCCAGCCATGAGGAGATAAATCAGCCCCAGCATTTT